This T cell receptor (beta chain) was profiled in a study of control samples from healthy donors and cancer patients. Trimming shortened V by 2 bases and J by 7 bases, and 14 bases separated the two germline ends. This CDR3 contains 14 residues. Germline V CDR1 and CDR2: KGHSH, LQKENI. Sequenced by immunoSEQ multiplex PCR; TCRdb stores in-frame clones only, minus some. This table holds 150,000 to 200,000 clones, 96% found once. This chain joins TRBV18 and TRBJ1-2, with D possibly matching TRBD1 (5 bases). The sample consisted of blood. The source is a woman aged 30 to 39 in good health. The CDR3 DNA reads TGTGCCAGCTCACCAGAGATGGGGCTTACTGGCTACACCTTC. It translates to CASSPEMGLTGYTF. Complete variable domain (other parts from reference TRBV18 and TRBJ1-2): NAGVMQNPRHLVRRRGQEARLRCSPMKGHSHVYWYRQLPEEGLKFMVYLQKENIIDESGMPKERFSAEFPKEGPSILRIQQVVRGDSAAYFCASSPEMGLTGYTFGSGTRLTVV.